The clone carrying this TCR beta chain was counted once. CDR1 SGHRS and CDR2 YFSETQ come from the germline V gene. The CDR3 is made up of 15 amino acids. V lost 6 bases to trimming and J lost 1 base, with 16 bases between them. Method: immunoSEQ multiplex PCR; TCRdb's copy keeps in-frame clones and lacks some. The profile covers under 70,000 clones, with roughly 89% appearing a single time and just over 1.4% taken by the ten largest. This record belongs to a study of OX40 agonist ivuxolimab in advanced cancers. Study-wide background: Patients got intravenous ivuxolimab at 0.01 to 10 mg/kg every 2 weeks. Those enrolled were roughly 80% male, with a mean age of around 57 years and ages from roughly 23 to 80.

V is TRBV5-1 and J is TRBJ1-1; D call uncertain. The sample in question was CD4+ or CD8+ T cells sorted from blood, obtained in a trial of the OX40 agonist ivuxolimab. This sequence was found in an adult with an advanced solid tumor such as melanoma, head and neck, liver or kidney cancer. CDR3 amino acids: CASMREPERNTEAFF. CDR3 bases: TGCGCCAGCATGCGGGAGCCCGAAAGGAACACTGAAGCTTTCTTT.